This T cell receptor beta chain is drawn from a study of T-cell memory formation after mild COVID-19. TCRdb re-derived calls from the 5' RACE reads in MiXCR, one entry per CDR3 protein. The top ten clones hold roughly 8.1% of a sample with fewer than 600,000 distinct CDR3 sequences, less than 25% of them seen once. Germline V lookup: CDR1 DFQATT, CDR2 SNEGSKA (reference sequence). This CDR3 has 13 residues. V dropped 3 bases and J dropped 8 bases, with 14 bases sitting between them. The chain recombines TRBV20-1 with TRBJ2-1; no clear D. The source material was PBMCs or a T cell subset sorted from them (not recorded which). This clonotype was sampled from an adult woman who had mild COVID-19 (a few samples of this study predate the infection). Cell type and time point are not known. Here the CDR3 DNA reads TGCAGTGCTAGTGCCCTAAAGTGGGATGAGCAGTTCTTC. Its protein product is CSASALKWDEQFF.